The 26 T cell receptor beta chains in this list originate from one sample, sequenced in a study of T cell responses to AZD1222 COVID-19 vaccine. Sequencing was performed with immunoSEQ multiplex PCR; in TCRdb, only in-frame clones are kept and a portion is missing. The data contain some 200,000 clones, 85% to 95% of them seen just once; the ten biggest clones take up roughly 3.8%. The specimen comprised peripheral blood, sampled on day 0 of AZD1222 vaccination. The source of these receptors is an adult in good health.

The J gene is TRBJ1-4, the V gene TRBV5-1; D call uncertain. Germline V CDR1 and CDR2: SGHRS, YFSETQ. The V gene lost 4 bases and the J gene lost 4 bases, with 14 bases spanning the gap. The CDR3 is 15 residues long. As DNA, the CDR3 is TGCGCCAGCAGCAGAACCGGGCCCAGTAATGAAAAACTGTTTTTT. Residues: CASSRTGPSNEKLFF.

The chain is built from TRBV12-3 or TRBV12-4 and TRBJ1-2; TRBD1 aligns across 9 bases. With 6 bases clipped from V and 8 bases from J, the junction kept 4 bases outside the gene matches. CDR3 size: 12 residues. DNA of the CDR3: TGTGCCAGCAGGGGGACAGGGAGCGGCTACACCTTC. As protein: CASRGTGSGYTF.

The V and J genes are TRBV6-1 and TRBJ1-2; D is possibly TRBD1 (6 bases). The CDR3 runs 17 residues. V was cut by 3 bases and J by 1 base, with 18 bases left in between. Germline V lookup: CDR1 MNHNS, CDR2 SASEGT. For the CDR3, the DNA is TGTGCCAGCAGTGATGGATTTGGGGAGGGGGGTAACTATGGCTACACCTTC. Its protein is CASSDGFGEGGNYGYTF.

The genes are TRBV5-1 and TRBJ1-4, with D uncertain. The CDR3 runs to 15 residues. Looked up from germline, CDR1 is SGHRS and CDR2 is YFSETQ. V shed 3 bases and J shed 6 bases, with 15 bases lying between them. The CDR3 loop reads CASSSRAAADEKLFF. The DNA for the CDR3 is TGCGCCAGCAGCTCTAGGGCTGCCGCGGATGAAAAACTGTTTTTT.

The rearrangement links TRBV2 to TRBJ2-1; D remains unclear. Germline values: CDR1 SNHLY, CDR2 FYNNEI. The CDR3 has 15 amino acids. V lost 4 bases, J lost 1 base, and 11 bases lay in between. The CDR3 nucleotides are TGTGCCAGCAGTGTTATGGCGGATTCCTACAATGAGCAGTTCTTC. Translating gives CASSVMADSYNEQFF.

This chain connects TRBV7-8 to TRBJ2-1, with 10 nucleotides matching TRBD2. The CDR3 has 13 residues. Germline V gene sequence: CDR1 SGHVS, CDR2 FQNEAQ. The J segment lost 9 bases and the V segment lost 6 bases, leaving 5 bases of the junction unmatched. The CDR3 protein is CASSFSGRPEQFF. The CDR3, as DNA: TGTGCCAGCAGTTTTAGCGGGAGGCCTGAGCAGTTCTTC.

This clone has only one observation. The chain is built from TRBV30 and TRBJ2-1, with D possibly matching TRBD2 (5 bases). Trimming cost V 6 bases and J 9 bases, with 12 bases left between them. CDR1 is GTSNPN and CDR2 is SVGIG in the germline V gene (reference sequence). This CDR3 contains 11 residues. CDR3 in amino acids: CACGMGGEQFF. The DNA of the CDR3 is TGTGCCTGCGGGATGGGTGGTGAGCAGTTCTTC.

This chain links TRBV29-1 with TRBJ1-1; D not resolved. There are 13 residues in the CDR3. Germline V gives CDR1 SQVTM, CDR2 ANQGSEA. The ends were cut back, 7 bases at V and 2 bases at J, with 14 bases in the middle. The CDR3 coding sequence is TGCAGCGCCCTAAAGACTGGAAACACTGAAGCTTTCTTT. It yields the protein CSALKTGNTEAFF.

In this sample, this clone turned up once. This rearrangement joins TRBV12-3 or TRBV12-4 to TRBJ1-1; D is ambiguous. The CDR3 sequence is 12 residues long. V was shortened by 5 bases and J by 11 bases, with 15 bases between the two germline ends. The CDR3 here is CASSTAARDAFF. In nucleotides, the CDR3 is TGTGCCAGCAGTACAGCCGCTAGGGATGCTTTCTTT.

The chain couples TRBV27 to TRBJ1-5; D gene uncertain. The CDR3 totals 14 residues. Germline V gene data show CDR1 as MNHEY and CDR2 as SMNVEV (reference sequence). V shed 5 bases and J shed 7 bases, with 15 bases lying between them. Here the CDR3 DNA reads TGTGCCAGCAGTCTCCGGGGATCTGGGCAGCCCCAGCATTTT. Its protein product is CASSLRGSGQPQHF.

The rearrangement uses TRBV5-1 and TRBJ1-2; possible D gene TRBD1, 6 bases. Germline V lookup: CDR1 SGHRS, CDR2 YFSETQ. V was shortened by 3 bases and J by 7 bases, with 28 bases between the two germline ends. This CDR3 is built from 18 residues. CDR3 protein: CASSSSSGSFTGFSGYTF. The DNA for the CDR3 is TGCGCCAGCAGCTCGTCCTCGGGTTCTTTTACAGGGTTCTCTGGCTACACCTTC.

This chain links TRBV4-1 with TRBJ1-2; TRBD1 agrees at 7 bases. Trimming cost V 7 bases and J 2 bases; bases outside gene matches: 10. The CDR3 totals 15 residues. CDR1 and CDR2 (germline): MGHRA, YSYEKL. CDR3 amino acids: CASTYPGQRNYGYTF. The CDR3, as DNA: TGCGCCAGCACCTACCCGGGACAGCGAAACTATGGCTACACCTTC.

The CDR3 DNA follows: TGTGCCAGCACACAGGCCCCTACCGGCAATCAGCCCCAGCATTTT. Amino acid sequence: CASTQAPTGNQPQHF. The chain recombines TRBV2 with TRBJ1-5, with D tentatively TRBD1 (5 bases). The CDR3 runs 15 residues. The ends were cut back, 7 bases at V and 2 bases at J, with 15 bases in the middle. The V gene's germline CDR1 is SNHLY and CDR2 FYNNEI.

V gene TRBV6-7 combines with J gene TRBJ2-3; 14 nucleotides match TRBD2. TRBV6-7 is placed among ORFs of uncertain function. This CDR3 spans 19 amino acids. V lost 0 bases and J lost 4; bases outside the gene matches: 9. CDR3 sequence (DNA): TGTGCCAGCAGTTACTCGAGGCCGACTAGCGGGAGGGGGCCAGATACGCAGTATTTT. Encoded protein: CASSYSRPTSGRGPDTQYF.

This chain uses TRBV7-6 with TRBJ1-2; 9 nucleotides align to TRBD1. The germline CDR1 and CDR2 sequences are SGHVS and FNYEAQ. The CDR3 loop spans 13 amino acids. V dropped 5 bases and J dropped 8; count of bases not matched to a gene: 6. CDR3 loop: CASSPGTGSGYTF. CDR3 bases: TGTGCCAGCAGCCCCGGGACAGGGAGCGGCTACACCTTC.

This chain connects TRBV15 to TRBJ1-2; 11 bases are shared with TRBD1. CDR3 size: 19 residues. With 0 bases clipped from V and 0 bases from J, the junction kept 9 bases outside the gene matches. Germline-derived CDR1 and CDR2 are LNHNV and YYDKDF (reference sequence). CDR3 amino acids: CATSRDSYRTGGPNYGYTF. The DNA for the CDR3 is TGTGCCACCAGCAGAGATTCTTATCGGACAGGGGGCCCTAACTATGGCTACACCTTC.

The rearrangement links TRBV19 to TRBJ1-3; no firm D call. The CDR3 has 14 amino acids. Trimming shortened V by 2 bases and J by 7 bases, and 12 bases separated the two germline ends. CDR1 is LNHDA and CDR2 is SQIVND in the germline V gene (reference sequence). CDR3 sequence: CASSIPAGLNTIYF. Here the CDR3 DNA reads TGTGCCAGTAGTATACCGGCAGGATTGAACACCATATATTTT.

The genes are TRBV4-1 and TRBJ1-3; D uncertain. V was cut by 4 bases and J by 0 bases, with 1 base left in between. The CDR3 covers 12 residues. The germline V gene has CDR1 MGHRA and CDR2 YSYEKL. Here the CDR3 reads CASSPSGNTIYF. The CDR3 DNA reads TGCGCCAGCAGCCCCTCTGGAAACACCATATATTTT.

This clone came up once. The genes are TRBV19 and TRBJ1-5; D remains ambiguous. V was cut by 6 bases and J by 7 bases, with 22 bases left in between. Per the germline V gene, CDR1 is LNHDA and CDR2 is SQIVND (reference sequence). This CDR3 spans 16 amino acids. CDR3 protein: CASSLPPPRREQPQHF. DNA of the CDR3: TGTGCCAGTAGCTTACCCCCGCCACGGCGGGAGCAGCCCCAGCATTTT.

This clone was recorded only once. This chain uses TRBV12-5 with TRBJ2-1; D perhaps matches TRBD2 (6 bases). The CDR3 consists of 16 residues. Per germline, CDR1 LGHNT and CDR2 FRNRAP. The V and J ends lost 3 bases and 2 bases respectively, with 14 bases between them. CDR3 nucleotide sequence: TGTGCTAGTGGTTTAAGACTGGGGGGTGCCTACAATGAGCAGTTCTTC. Its protein product is CASGLRLGGAYNEQFF.

This chain joins TRBV30 and TRBJ1-2; no firm D call. The CDR3 is made up of 14 amino acids. Germline CDR1 and CDR2: GTSNPN and SVGIG (reference sequence). Trimming took off 0 bases at V and 6 bases at J, with 14 bases between the two ends. CDR3 sequence (DNA): TGTGCCTGGAGTGTCCCGGATCACCTGGATGGCTACACCTTC. It is translated as CAWSVPDHLDGYTF.

The rearrangement uses TRBV10-1 and TRBJ1-1, with D unresolved. The CDR3 length is 15 residues. The V end was cut by 3 bases, the J end by 0 bases, with 11 bases between. The germline V gene has CDR1 WNHNN and CDR2 SYGVQD (reference sequence). CDR3 loop: CASSEGSHLNTEAFF. Written as DNA, the CDR3 is TGCGCCAGCAGTGAAGGCAGCCATTTGAACACTGAAGCTTTCTTT.

The chain links TRBV6-5 to TRBJ1-2; D is perhaps TRBD1 (5 bases). The CDR3 contains 12 residues. Germline V gives CDR1 MNHEY, CDR2 SVGAGI. The ends were cut back, 7 bases at V and 8 bases at J, with 14 bases in the middle. The CDR3, as DNA: TGTGCCAGCAACCCGCAGGGTTGGGGCTACACCTTC. Residues: CASNPQGWGYTF.

V gene TRBV4-2 combines with J gene TRBJ1-4, with D hard to call. V was cut by 4 bases and J by 4 bases, with 10 bases left in between. There are 14 residues in the CDR3. Germline V lookup: CDR1 LGHNA, CDR2 YNFKEQ. For the CDR3, the DNA is TGTGCCAGCAGCCGCGGGGAGATTAATGAAAAACTGTTTTTT. Its protein product is CASSRGEINEKLFF.

A single count supports this clone. The genes are TRBV6-5 and TRBJ2-3, with TRBD2 matching 10 bases. This CDR3 comprises 14 residues. Germline trimming cut 5 bases from V and 5 bases from J; bases unmatched to any gene: 4. CDR1 and CDR2 from the germline V gene are MNHEY and SVGAGI. Here the CDR3 reads CASSPLAGEDTQYF. CDR3 nucleotides: TGTGCCAGCAGTCCTCTAGCGGGAGAAGATACGCAGTATTTT.

The chain combines TRBV19 with TRBJ2-5; tentatively, D is TRBD1 (6 bases). Trimming pared 9 bases from V and 5 bases from J, leaving 10 bases between. CDR1 is LNHDA and CDR2 is SQIVND in the germline V gene (reference sequence). The CDR3 covers 11 residues. As DNA, the CDR3 is TGTGCCAGCAGGGGAAAGGAGACCCAGTACTTC. Protein: CASRGKETQYF.